This T cell receptor beta chain is from a study of blood T cell repertoires in COVID-19 (dated by TCRdb to 2018 to 2020). The study in broad terms: Collaborator samples came from the United States, Italy and Spain and covered acute and convalescent phases of COVID-19. The material from the prospective study consisted of cDNA or gDNA derived from T cells, B-cell-depleted T cells, or PBMCs. Subjects who had been exposed to COVID-19, were actively infected with it, or had recovered from it provided the deeply sampled blood TCRbeta repertoires that made up the dataset. A freely available public database, intended as a resource for researchers studying the immune response to SARS-CoV-2, is where the repertoires were released. The samples were drawn from the first 160 participants of the ongoing ImmuneRACE study and from some 1,300 subjects provided by 6 global collaborators. Nearly every sample came with metadata listing a de-identified subject ID, COVID-19 status, age in years and sex. Where available, HLA class I and class II types were taken from metadata supplied by the sample provider and were not determined by assay-based typing.

Collaborating institutions collected whole blood in K2EDTA tubes following their own protocols. For TCRbeta analysis, collaborators shipped samples in one of three forms: frozen whole blood, isolated PBMCs, or DNA extracted from either of those sample types. Comments on this clone: Its antigen is currently not known. No base-level quality is on record; no much larger clone is a single base apart.

Points the paper makes about the study in general: Clinical and demographic metadata were provided uncurated, with the amount varying by source and participant.

TCRbeta CDR3 regions were amplified from genomic DNA using the immunoSEQ Assay, a bias-controlled multiplex PCR. The published analysis was carried out like this. The number of nucleated cells in each sample was estimated by amplification of reference gene primers within the assay. To quantify the absolute abundance of each unique TCRbeta CDR3 rearrangement, sequence reads were collapsed and filtered. For each sample, productive Simpson clonality was calculated by taking the square root of Simpson's diversity index across productive rearrangements. Not all clones reach the TCRdb copy of this immuneACCESS table, which keeps in-frame sequences only. Checked studies attribute under half of the gap to unresolved V genes and leave the rest unexplained. Clone size and the V and J calls come from that table; the DNA yielded D and trimming. The sample table lists about 100,000 clones, about 84% of them with a count of one. About 4% of the sample belongs to the ten largest clones.

This sequence was found in a man in his sixties with acute or convalescent COVID-19. Material: peripheral blood.

The CDR3 corresponds to CASSPGTGDHQPQHF. The DNA sequence follows: TGTGCCAGCAGTCCAGGGACAGGAGACCATCAGCCCCAGCATTTT. The receptor chain draws on TRBV27 and TRBJ1-5; 8 junctional bases match TRBD1. CDR1 and CDR2 (MNHEY, SMNVEV) derive from the germline V gene (reference sequence). The germline V and J ends show losses of 5 bases and 5 bases respectively, and no gene match explains 8 bases of the junction. The CDR3 numbers 15 residues from cysteine through phenylalanine. The CDR3 DNA has 45 bases and is translated from base 1.